A selection of T cell receptor beta chains follows, all from one sample in a study of T cells in Graves' hyperthyroidism and ophthalmopathy. TCRdb itself ran the multiplex PCR reads through MiXCR, one entry per CDR3 protein. The sample includes about 280,000 distinct CDR3 sequences, 20% to 30% of them seen just once. Sequenced input: blood. These receptors were obtained from a middle-aged man with Graves' hyperthyroidism that later progressed to Graves' ophthalmopathy. Both conserved end residues are part of each CDR3. The D gene is left open where the match is weak. Not every row has a clone size; where given, it reads once, few, many or a size class.

CASMGVIGEEQYF	TGTGCCAGCATGGGGGTGATCGGGGAAGAGCAGTACTTC	-	TRBV6-4	TRBJ2-7	-
CASSSVINTEAFF	TGTGCCAGCAGCAGCGTAATAAACACTGAAGCTTTCTTT	many	TRBV7-9	TRBJ1-1	-
CASSLPRTSREQYF	TGTGCCAGCAGCCTTCCTAGGACTAGTCGCGAGCAGTACTTC	many	TRBV5-6	TRBJ2-7	TRBD2
CASSIRTSGLEREQYF	TGTGCCAGTAGTATCCGGACTAGCGGGTTAGAACGGGAGCAGTACTTC	many	TRBV19	TRBJ2-7	TRBD2
CATSRNSGSYDIQYF	TGTGCCACCAGCAGAAATAGCGGGAGCTATGACATTCAGTACTTC	few	TRBV15	TRBJ2-4	TRBD2
CASSQDPGGDTGELFF	TGTGCCAGCAGCCAAGACCCGGGAGGAGATACCGGGGAGCTGTTTTTT	-	TRBV14	TRBJ2-2	TRBD2
CASSQGFTDTQYF	TGTGCCAGTAGTCAGGGCTTCACAGATACGCAGTATTTT	many	TRBV19	TRBJ2-3	-
CASTRGQSTEAFF	TGTGCCAGCACCAGGGGACAGTCGACTGAAGCTTTCTTT	many	TRBV6-5	TRBJ1-1	TRBD1
CASSHSDRSSYEQYF	TGTGCCAGCAGCCATTCGGACAGGAGCTCCTACGAGCAGTACTTC	many	TRBV5-6	TRBJ2-7	TRBD1
CSASKGAVPYEQYF	TGCAGTGCTAGTAAGGGGGCGGTACCCTACGAGCAGTACTTC	many	TRBV20-1	TRBJ2-7	TRBD1
CATSRDRVPIENQPQHF	TGTGCCACCAGCAGAGATAGGGTCCCGATAGAAAATCAGCCCCAGCATTTT	many	TRBV15	TRBJ1-5	-
CATNAWMNTGELFF	TGTGCCACCAACGCCTGGATGAACACCGGGGAGCTGTTTTTT	-	TRBV12-3/TRBV12-4	TRBJ2-2	-
CASSLGPAGGSSYEQYF	TGTGCCAGCAGCTTAGGGCCAGCGGGGGGGAGCTCCTACGAGCAGTACTTC	many	TRBV7-2	TRBJ2-7	TRBD2
CASSSDLSGFEAFF	TGTGCCAGCAGTTCCGATTTATCCGGTTTTGAAGCTTTCTTT	many	TRBV12-3/TRBV12-4	TRBJ1-1	-
CASSYSIQIQETQYF	TGTGCCAGCAGTTACTCGATACAGATCCAAGAGACCCAGTACTTC	-	TRBV6-5	TRBJ2-5	-
CASSVRDSLYGYTF	TGTGCCAGCAGCGTCCGGGACAGCCTCTATGGCTACACCTTC	many	TRBV5-6	TRBJ1-2	TRBD1
CAISPSDRGIEQYF	TGTGCCATCAGTCCTTCGGACAGGGGAATCGAGCAGTACTTC	-	TRBV10-3	TRBJ2-7	TRBD1
CASSAGTEFDYEQYF	TGTGCCAGCAGTGCAGGGACAGAATTTGACTACGAGCAGTACTTC	-	TRBV28	TRBJ2-7	TRBD1
CSARDLQATNYEQYF	TGCAGTGCTAGAGATCTCCAGGCAACTAACTACGAGCAGTACTTC	-	TRBV20-1	TRBJ2-7	-
CASSQDTQPQHF	TGTGCCAGCAGCCAAGATACCCAGCCCCAGCATTTT	many	TRBV3-1	TRBJ1-5	-
CASSFSGSSNQPQHF	TGTGCCAGCAGTTTCAGCGGATCTAGCAATCAGCCCCAGCATTTT	-	TRBV12-3/TRBV12-4	TRBJ1-5	-
CASSLGGGGPYEQYF	TGTGCCAGCAGCTTAGGGGGCGGGGGGCCCTACGAGCAGTACTTC	-	TRBV11-2	TRBJ2-7	TRBD2
CASSAPGLEETQYF	TGTGCCAGCAGCGCCCCGGGACTCGAAGAGACCCAGTACTTC	-	TRBV12-3/TRBV12-4	TRBJ2-5	-
CASSSGQPNYGYTF	TGTGCCAGCAGTTCAGGACAGCCCAACTATGGCTACACCTTC	once	TRBV12-3/TRBV12-4	TRBJ1-2	-
CASSSGQGVVEQYF	TGTGCCAGCAGCTCGGGACAGGGGGTCGTCGAGCAGTACTTC	-	TRBV7-9	TRBJ2-7	TRBD1
CASKLRGNTEAFF	TGTGCCAGCAAGCTCAGAGGGAACACTGAAGCTTTCTTT	many	TRBV27	TRBJ1-1	-
CATSRALGAALQPQHF	TGTGCCACCAGCAGGGCCCTTGGGGCCGCCCTCCAGCCCCAGCATTTT	many	TRBV15	TRBJ1-5	-
CSAGGVGHENEQYF	TGCAGTGCAGGGGGAGTGGGACATGAAAACGAGCAGTACTTC	-	TRBV20-1	TRBJ2-7	-
CASSENGGTNQPQHF	TGTGCCAGCAGTGAAAACGGGGGGACCAATCAGCCCCAGCATTTT	many	TRBV6-1	TRBJ1-5	-
CSVVTWDQYF	TGCAGCGTTGTTACGTGGGACCAGTACTTC	-	TRBV29-1	TRBJ2-5	-
CATDRVTGELFF	TGTGCCACCGACCGGGTCACCGGGGAGCTGTTTTTT	-	TRBV28	TRBJ2-2	-
CASSPRENRGYEQYF	TGTGCCAGCAGCCCCCGGGAGAATCGTGGATACGAGCAGTACTTC	-	TRBV7-2	TRBJ2-7	-
CASSDPGQGAYEQYF	TGTGCCAGCAGTGACCCAGGGCAGGGGGCCTACGAGCAGTACTTC	many	TRBV25-1	TRBJ2-7	TRBD1
CASSWQGDAYEQYF	TGTGCCAGCTCCTGGCAGGGGGATGCCTACGAGCAGTACTTC	-	TRBV27	TRBJ2-7	TRBD1
CASSEASWAGPSYEQYF	TGTGCCAGCAGTGAAGCATCGTGGGCGGGTCCTTCCTACGAGCAGTACTTC	-	TRBV2	TRBJ2-7	-
CASTETGNFREQYF	TGTGCCAGCACCGAGACAGGGAATTTCCGCGAGCAGTACTTC	few	TRBV12-3/TRBV12-4	TRBJ2-7	TRBD1
CSVVGRGTIEQYF	TGCAGCGTTGTAGGCAGGGGCACCATCGAGCAGTACTTC	-	TRBV29-1	TRBJ2-7	-
CASRTRESKRGYTF	TGTGCCAGCAGAACAAGGGAGAGCAAACGTGGCTACACCTTC	few	TRBV27	TRBJ1-2	-